This T cell receptor beta chain was documented in a study of blood T cell repertoires in COVID-19. Whole-study context: Samples taken during acute and convalescent COVID-19 were collected in the United States, Italy and Spain.

Per the original methods: Reference gene primer amplification gave nucleated cell count estimates. Here immunoSEQ multiplex PCR was the method, and the copy in TCRdb shows in-frame clones only, minus some. V, J and clone size are those of that table, while D and trimming were read from the DNA. Of about 380,000 clones in the sample, 89% are singletons; the top ten hold over 1%. Trimming pared 11 bases from V and 0 bases from J, leaving 13 bases between. Germline V CDR1 and CDR2: MNHEY, SVGAGI. CDR3 size: 13 residues. The sample was peripheral blood. The sequence came from a man in his forties or fifties with acute or convalescent COVID-19. The rearrangement uses TRBV6-5 and TRBJ1-1; tentatively, D is TRBD1 (5 bases). CDR3 in amino acids: CASCGGMNTEAFF. The DNA for the CDR3 is TGTGCCTCCTGCGGGGGAATGAACACTGAAGCTTTCTTT.